This T cell receptor beta chain was identified during a study of OX40 agonist ivuxolimab in advanced cancers. Overall study context: Partial responses were achieved by three patients, one with hepatocellular carcinoma and two with cutaneous melanoma. Study findings and constraints: Relative to CD4+ cells, CD8+ T cells on average had more expanded clones.

CDR1 MNHEY and CDR2 SMNVEV come from the germline V gene (reference sequence). The ends were cut back, 2 bases at V and 8 bases at J, with 12 bases in the middle. The CDR3 extends over 13 amino acids. Profiling relied on immunoSEQ multiplex PCR, and the TCRdb table lists in-frame clones only, not all of them. The sample holds 9,500 to 13,000 clones, 60% to 85% seen once. As concerns this clone: Antigen: not known.

The TCR originated in an adult with an advanced solid tumor such as melanoma, head and neck, liver or kidney cancer. The J gene is TRBJ1-1, the V gene TRBV27; no clear D. This material consisted of CD4+ or CD8+ T cells sorted from blood, taken in a trial of the OX40 agonist ivuxolimab. This CDR3 reads CASSLLGNGEAFF. For the CDR3, the DNA is TGTGCCAGCAGTTTACTGGGGAACGGAGAAGCTTTCTTT.